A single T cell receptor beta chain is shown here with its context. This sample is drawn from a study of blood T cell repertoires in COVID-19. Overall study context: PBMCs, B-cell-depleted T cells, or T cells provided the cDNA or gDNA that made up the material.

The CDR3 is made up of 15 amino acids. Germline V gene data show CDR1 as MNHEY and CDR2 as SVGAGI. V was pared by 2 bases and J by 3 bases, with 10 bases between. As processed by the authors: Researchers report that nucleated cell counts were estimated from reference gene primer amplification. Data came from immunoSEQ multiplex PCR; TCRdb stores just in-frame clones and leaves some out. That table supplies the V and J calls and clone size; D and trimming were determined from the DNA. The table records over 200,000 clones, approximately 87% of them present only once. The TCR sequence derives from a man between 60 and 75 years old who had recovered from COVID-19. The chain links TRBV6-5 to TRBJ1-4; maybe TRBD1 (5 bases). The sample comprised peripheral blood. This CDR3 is CASSYAGRANEKLFF. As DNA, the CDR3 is TGTGCCAGCAGTTACGCGGGACGGGCTAATGAAAAACTGTTTTTT.